The 18 T cell receptor beta chains in this list originate from one sample, sequenced in a study of T cell clonality in common variable immunodeficiency. Clones were sequenced by immunoSEQ multiplex PCR, and TCRdb holds only the in-frame ones, with some missing. The sample shows 35,000 to 50,000 clones, none of them appearing just once. Sequenced material: peripheral blood mononuclear cells. The origin of the receptors is a person between 18 and 75 years old in good health.

This clone has at least ten counts. The read finishes 3 residues shy of the CDR3 end, and the germline J gene is used to complete it. The V call is TRBV5-6, the J call TRBJ1-1, with TRBD1 as a possible D gene (6 bases). Germline CDR1 SGHDT, CDR2 YYEEEE. The CDR3 is 15 residues long. Trimming left V 5 bases short and J 1 base short, with 15 bases between. The covered CDR3 bases are TGTGCCAGCAGGAAGCGCTGGGGGCCGAACACTGAA. Translated, it gives CASRKRWGPNTE. The entire CDR3 reads CASRKRWGPNTEAFF.

This clone was detected ten times or more. The read ends 3 residues shy of where the CDR3 ends; the end is completed using the germline J gene. The J gene is TRBJ2-1, the V gene TRBV20-1, with 10 bases aligning to TRBD2. This CDR3 has 16 residues. Germline V gives CDR1 DFQATT, CDR2 SNEGSKA (reference sequence). The trim removed 8 bases at V and 1 base at J, leaving 11 bases unmatched. The CDR3: CSPNRPSGGSYNEQFF. The DNA read from the CDR3 is TGCAGTCCTAACCGTCCTAGCGGGGGTTCCTACAATGAG.

This clone showed up many times. The CDR3: CASSARTGGSNQPQHF. The CDR3 bases that were read are TGTGCCAGTAGTGCCCGGACAGGCGGTAGCAATCAGCCC. This sequence joins TRBV19 and TRBJ1-5, with 7 nucleotides matching TRBD1. The read is 3 residues too short to cover the CDR3 end, so that end is filled in from the germline J gene. CDR1 LNHDA and CDR2 SQIVND come from the germline V gene (reference sequence). The junction had 7 bases not matched to a gene; V was cut back by 5 bases and J by 0 bases. The CDR3 is 16 residues long.

This clone has a count of ten or more. Incomplete CDR3 DNA: TGCGCCAGCAGCTTGACGGGGGGATCCACCGGGGAG. This gives the protein CASSLTGGSTGE. The full CDR3 reads CASSLTGGSTGELFF. The chain employs TRBV5-1 and TRBJ2-2; 7 nucleotides line up with TRBD2. The read ends 3 residues shy of where the CDR3 ends; the end is completed using the germline J gene. The CDR3 extends over 15 amino acids. V gave up 1 base and J gave up 4 bases; unmatched junction bases: 4. Germline V CDR1 and CDR2: SGHRS, YFSETQ.

At least ten counts were recorded for this clone. The DNA ends 3 residues before the CDR3 does, and the rest of the CDR3 is filled in from the germline J gene. This chain connects TRBV30 to TRBJ1-2, with a tentative D call TRBD1 (6 bases). V was cut by 4 bases and J by 6 bases, with 12 bases left in between. In germline, CDR1 is GTSNPN, CDR2 SVGIG (reference sequence). The length of the CDR3 is 12 residues. CDR3 DNA, as far as it was read: TGTGCCTGGACCTCACACAGGGATGGC. Amino acid sequence: CAWTSHRDG. The full CDR3 sequence reads CAWTSHRDGYTF.

This clone was found a few times. A much more abundant neighbour one base away suggests this may be a read error. The read ends 3 residues shy of where the CDR3 ends; the end is completed using the germline J gene. The chain recombines TRBV7-8 with TRBJ2-5, with D tentatively TRBD1 (5 bases). CDR1 and CDR2 from the germline V gene are SGHVS and FQNEAQ. The CDR3 is 15 residues long. CDR3 sequence reads: CASSPGAGSTDTQYF. The part of the CDR3 DNA that was read is TGTGCCAGCAGCCCTGGGGCTGGTAGCACAGATACC.

This clone was picked up many times. The read ends 3 residues shy of where the CDR3 ends; the end is completed using the germline J gene. The chain joins TRBV6-1 to TRBJ2-2, with 7 bases matching TRBD2. The CDR3 runs to 16 residues. The junction had 5 bases not matched to a gene; V was cut back by 4 bases and J by 0 bases. CDR1 and CDR2 (germline): MNHNS, SASEGT. CDR3 loop: CASSGSGAANTGELFF. Partial CDR3 DNA: TGTGCCAGCAGTGGGAGCGGGGCCGCGAACACCGGGGAG.

This clone appeared many times. The read comes to an end 3 residues before the CDR3 does, leaving the germline J gene to fill in the end. The chain carries TRBV7-6 and TRBJ2-2; TRBD1 aligns across 7 bases. CDR1 is SGHVS, CDR2 FNYEAQ, per germline. V dropped 0 bases and J dropped 5; count of bases not matched to a gene: 6. The CDR3 has 16 residues. The part of the CDR3 DNA that was read is TGTGCCAGCAGCTTAGCGCCAACGACAGGGACCGGGGAG. Protein: CASSLAPTTGTGE. The whole CDR3 protein is CASSLAPTTGTGELFF.

At least ten counts were recorded for this clone. The read terminates 3 residues before the CDR3 end, so the remaining end is supplied by the germline J gene. V and J are TRBV18 and TRBJ1-1; TRBD1 might be the D (6 bases). Germline V lookup: CDR1 KGHSH, CDR2 LQKENI. The CDR3 loop spans 16 amino acids. Trimming took off 3 bases at V and 3 bases at J, with 17 bases between the two ends. Partial CDR3 DNA: TGTGCCAGCTCACCCGTCGGGGGGGGCCTCGACACTGAA. Encoded protein: CASSPVGGGLDTE. The full CDR3 protein is CASSPVGGGLDTEAFF.

This clone showed up many times. The CDR3 end lies 3 residues beyond the end of the read and is filled in from the germline J gene. J is TRBJ2-3 and V is TRBV28; 7 nucleotides align to TRBD1. V shed 5 bases, J shed 2 bases, and the junction held 10 bases outside the gene matches. The CDR3 sequence is 16 residues long. CDR1 and CDR2 from the germline V gene are MDHEN and SYDVKM. The CDR3 loop reads CASSERQGPSTDTQYF. CDR3 DNA, as far as it was read: TGTGCCAGCAGTGAGAGACAGGGACCATCCACAGATACG.

This clone was counted only a few times. The CDR3 end lies 3 residues beyond the end of the read and is filled in from the germline J gene. V and J are TRBV7-9 and TRBJ2-5; TRBD2 agrees at 7 bases. V was clipped by 1 base and J by 5 bases; unmatched bases: 7. Per the germline V gene, CDR1 is SEHNR and CDR2 is FQNEAQ (reference sequence). The CDR3 has 15 residues. The sequenced part of the CDR3 DNA is TGTGCCAGCAGCTTAGGTAGCGGGCTTGGGGAGACC. This sequence encodes CASSLGSGLGET. From start to end, the CDR3 is CASSLGSGLGETQYF.

This clone was detected many times. The CDR3 end falls 3 residues outside the read, so it is completed with the germline J gene. The chain employs TRBV30 and TRBJ1-6, with 8 bases matching TRBD1. The germline gives CDR1 GTSNPN, CDR2 SVGIG (reference sequence). The CDR3 is 12 residues long. Trimming took 6 bases from V and 7 from J; bases not matched to a gene: 2. The DNA read from the CDR3 is TGTGCCTGTCAGGGGGCAAATTCACCC. Its protein product is CACQGANSP. The CDR3 in its entirety is CACQGANSPLHF.

This clone has ten or more counts. Read coverage stops 3 residues before the CDR3 terminus; the germline J gene supplies the remainder. The V call is TRBV2, the J call TRBJ2-5; D perhaps matches TRBD2 (6 bases). The V gene's germline CDR1 is SNHLY and CDR2 FYNNEI. The length of the CDR3 is 13 residues. V lost 7 bases and J 5 bases, leaving 14 bases between the germline ends. The sequenced CDR3 bases are TGTGCCAGCAAAGGGGAGGAGATGGAGACC. Residues: CASKGEEMET. Given in full, the CDR3 is CASKGEEMETQYF.

Ten or more counts support this clone. The read comes to an end 3 residues before the CDR3 does, leaving the germline J gene to fill in the end. The chain combines TRBV29-1 with TRBJ1-1; D unclear. The V gene's germline CDR1 is SQVTM and CDR2 ANQGSEA. The V and J ends lost 4 bases and 1 base respectively, with 16 bases between them. There are 15 residues in the CDR3. Incomplete CDR3 DNA: TGCAGCGTTGGCCCCCTGATACTCAAGAACACTGAA. Amino acids: CSVGPLILKNTE. The entire CDR3 sequence reads CSVGPLILKNTEAFF.

This clone was picked up many times. Coverage ceases 3 residues before the CDR3 finishes, and the germline J gene fills in the end. The chain employs TRBV7-3 and TRBJ2-1; TRBD2 aligns across 7 bases. This CDR3 contains 17 residues. CDR1 and CDR2 (germline): SGHTA, FQGTGA. The junction had 10 bases not matched to a gene; V was cut back by 5 bases and J by 0 bases. The CDR3 sequence is CASSPGRGSSSYNEQFF. The covered CDR3 bases are TGTGCCAGCAGCCCCGGACGCGGGAGTAGCTCCTACAATGAG.

This clone was picked up many times. The CDR3 is cut off 3 residues early in the read; its end comes from the germline J gene. The chain recombines TRBV6-2 or TRBV6-3 with TRBJ2-1, with 8 bases matching TRBD2. The CDR3 spans 15 residues. Germline CDR1 is MNHEY and CDR2 is SVGEGT. V trimming: 8 bases; J trimming: 0 bases; junction bases outside the gene matches: 6. CDR3 loop: CASRGLAGSYNEQFF. The CDR3 bases that were read are TGTGCCAGCCGCGGACTAGCAGGCTCCTACAATGAG.

Regarding this clone: Sequencing ends 3 residues short of the CDR3 end; the germline J gene provides the rest. This chain links TRBV5-1 with TRBJ2-5; a possible D gene is TRBD1 (8 bases). The germline V and J ends were trimmed by 6 bases and 4 bases, with 16 bases remaining between them. The germline V gene encodes CDR1 SGHRS and CDR2 YFSETQ. The length of the CDR3 is 14 residues. The CDR3 bases that were read are TGCGCCAGCAACTTACAGGGGGGGCCAGAGACC. Protein sequence: CASNLQGGPET. The CDR3 reads in full as CASNLQGGPETQYF.

This clone was seen many times. The read ends 3 residues before the CDR3 terminus; that terminus is restored from the germline J gene. V gene TRBV12-3 or TRBV12-4 combines with J gene TRBJ1-5; D is unresolved. V lost 9 bases and J lost 2, with 11 bases in between. CDR3 length: 13 amino acids. The CDR3 spells CASNGGGNQPQHF. CDR3 DNA, as far as it was read: TGTGCCAGTAACGGCGGAGGCAATCAGCCC.